This is a list of T cell receptor beta chains from one sample in a study of human T cells and chemical hapten exposure. TCRdb itself ran the RACE reads through MiXCR, one entry per CDR3 protein. The table has under 400,000 distinct CDR3 sequences, 4.5% to 6% seen once. The specimen was whole blood, collected in connection with sensitization to the hapten diphenylcyclopropenone (DPC). The receptors were sampled from a woman between 45 and 60 years old with alopecia areata. Some clones in this sample may be carry-over from other donors' samples. CDR3s include the opening cysteine and the closing phenylalanine or tryptophan. Each record gives: J gene, clone size, D gene, V gene, CDR3 protein, CDR3 DNA. The D gene is left open where the match is weak. Part of the rows lack a size; the others show once, few, many or a class for expanded clones.

TRBJ2-7 | many | NA | TRBV20-1 | CSARARQLTPYEQYF | TGCAGTGCTAGGGCGAGACAGTTAACGCCCTACGAGCAGTACTTC
TRBJ2-1 | many | TRBD1 | TRBV6-2/TRBV6-3 | CASTPGQLSYNEQFF | TGTGCCAGCACCCCGGGACAGCTATCCTACAATGAGCAGTTCTTC
TRBJ1-1 | many | TRBD1 | TRBV29-1 | CSVEARQGDTEAFF | TGCAGCGTTGAAGCGCGACAGGGGGACACTGAAGCTTTCTTT
TRBJ2-2 | many | NA | TRBV27 | CASSLYQGTGELFF | TGTGCCAGCAGTTTATATCAGGGGACCGGGGAGCTGTTTTTT
TRBJ1-1 | few | NA | TRBV20-1 | CSARGVLGTDEAFF | TGCAGTGCTAGAGGGGTGTTAGGGACCGATGAAGCTTTCTTT
TRBJ1-2 | few | NA | TRBV27 | CASGTSNYGYTF | TGTGCCAGCGGGACAAGTAACTATGGCTACACCTTC
TRBJ2-1 | few | TRBD2 | TRBV10-3 | CAISELAGHNEQFF | TGTGCCATCAGTGAGCTAGCGGGCCACAATGAGCAGTTCTTC
TRBJ2-3 | many | NA | TRBV6-6 | CASRNFRDTDTQYF | TGTGCCAGCAGGAATTTCAGGGACACAGATACGCAGTATTTT
TRBJ1-2 | NA | NA | TRBV9 | CASSQNLYGYTF | TGTGCCAGCAGCCAAAACCTATACGGCTACACCTTC
TRBJ1-1 | few | NA | TRBV2 | CASRPDSARNTEAFF | TGTGCCAGCAGACCTGACAGCGCCCGTAACACTGAAGCTTTCTTT
TRBJ2-3 | few | NA | TRBV5-1 | CASSLFGAGNTDTQYF | TGCGCCAGCAGCTTGTTTGGGGCTGGGAACACAGATACGCAGTATTTT
TRBJ1-4 | NA | NA | TRBV7-9 | CASSSAANEKLFF | TGTGCCAGCAGCTCAGCGGCAAATGAAAAACTGTTTTTT
TRBJ2-5 | NA | TRBD2 | TRBV6-5 | CASSSLARQETQYF | TGTGCCAGCAGTTCACTAGCGCGGCAAGAGACCCAGTACTTC
TRBJ2-5 | few | NA | TRBV7-9 | CASRRDGEETQYF | TGTGCCAGCAGGAGGGACGGGGAAGAGACCCAGTACTTC
TRBJ2-3 | NA | NA | TRBV27 | CASSLLSVLPDTQYF | TGTGCCAGCAGTTTACTTTCCGTCTTACCGGATACGCAGTATTTT
TRBJ2-2 | NA | NA | TRBV18 | CASSTLENTGELFF | TGTGCCAGCTCTACCTTGGAGAACACCGGGGAGCTGTTTTTT
TRBJ1-2 | few | NA | TRBV29-1 | CSVSQGPDGYTF | TGCAGCGTTTCACAGGGCCCAGACGGCTACACCTTC
TRBJ2-7 | many | NA | TRBV6-6 | CASSSPVLQSYEQYF | TGTGCCAGCAGTTCTCCCGTTCTGCAGTCCTACGAGCAGTACTTC
TRBJ2-7 | many | NA | TRBV28 | CASSKVAELGYEQYF | TGTGCCAGCAGCAAAGTGGCCGAGCTGGGGTACGAGCAGTACTTC
TRBJ2-1 | NA | NA | TRBV20-1 | CSARSESSYNEQFF | TGCAGTGCTAGATCGGAAAGCTCCTACAATGAGCAGTTCTTC
TRBJ2-2 | many | NA | TRBV28 | CASRLPGRGLIGELFF | TGTGCCAGCAGACTACCGGGCCGGGGGCTGATCGGGGAGCTGTTTTTT
TRBJ2-3 | NA | NA | TRBV7-8 | CASSLGTGFSTDTQYF | TGTGCCAGCAGCTTAGGAACAGGTTTTAGCACAGATACGCAGTATTTT
TRBJ1-4 | few | TRBD1 | TRBV4-1 | CASSREPGQSNEKLFF | TGCGCCAGCAGCCGAGAACCGGGACAGTCTAATGAAAAACTGTTTTTT
TRBJ2-4 | many | TRBD2 | TRBV27 | CASSTSSGGAGNIQYF | TGTGCCAGCAGTACCTCTAGCGGGGGGGCCGGGAACATTCAGTACTTC
TRBJ1-1 | NA | NA | TRBV30 | CAWGGTEAFF | TGTGCCTGGGGGGGCACTGAAGCTTTCTTT